The clone carrying this TCR beta chain was seen only once. The repertoire was sequenced with immunoSEQ multiplex PCR; TCRdb's copy has only in-frame clones and lacks some. Of 95,000 to 120,000 clones detected, roughly 92% appear once; the ten largest clones hold 3.5% to 4%. The length of the CDR3 is 15 residues. The V segment lost 2 bases and the J segment 5 bases; nucleotides outside the gene matches: 2. Germline-derived CDR1 and CDR2 are SGHRS and YFSETQ. The sample originates from a study of brain T cells in children with intractable seizures. Only cases whose brain tissue showed the highest T cell transcript signatures were sequenced.

The chain joins TRBV5-1 to TRBJ2-1; 12 bases line up with TRBD2. The receptor was derived from a boy in the first two years of life with hemimegalencephaly and intractable seizures. Sequenced here: peripheral blood, sampled at surgery. DNA for the CDR3: TGCGCCAGCAGCTTCCTAGCGGGAGGGGACAATGAGCAGTTCTTC. It yields the protein CASSFLAGGDNEQFF.